These 4 T cell receptor beta chains share one sample of origin, sequenced in a study of cytomegalovirus exposure and HLA in healthy donors. A multiplex PCR was run with 60 Vbeta primers and 13 Jbeta primers. The assay was immunoSEQ multiplex PCR, and TCRdb's table has in-frame clones only and misses some. Of approximately 31,000 clones detected, approximately 90% appear once; the ten largest clones hold 2.7%. The sample taken for sequencing was PBMCs. The receptors were sampled from a boy aged 10-17 years in good health and CMV-seronegative.

This clone was recorded only once. The V gene is TRBV7-8, the J gene TRBJ1-3, with D perhaps TRBD1 (6 bases). V lost 5 bases to trimming and J lost 1 base, with 15 bases between them. This CDR3 has 16 residues. Germline V gene sequence: CDR1 SGHVS, CDR2 FQNEAQ. Written as DNA, the CDR3 is TGTGCCAGCAGCATACCAATCACAGGGTCTGGAAACACCATATATTTT. Its protein is CASSIPITGSGNTIYF.

Here the CDR3 DNA reads TGCGCCAGCAGCCAAGAGACGGGGAAACTCTCCTACGAGCAGTACTTC. Its protein product is CASSQETGKLSYEQYF. This sequence joins TRBV4-3 and TRBJ2-7, with D possibly matching TRBD2 (5 bases). V lost 0 bases, J lost 0 bases, and 12 bases lay in between. The CDR3 spans 16 residues. CDR1 is LGHNA, CDR2 YSLEER, per germline.

The genes are TRBV6-1 and TRBJ2-7, with no clear D. The CDR3 covers 17 residues. Germline V gene sequence: CDR1 MNHNS, CDR2 SASEGT. With 2 bases removed from V and 0 bases from J, the gap between germline ends came to 17 bases. This chain's CDR3 is CASSENVWAESSYEQYF. Written as DNA, the CDR3 is TGTGCCAGCAGTGAAAATGTTTGGGCAGAGAGCTCCTACGAGCAGTACTTC.

The rearrangement uses TRBV30 and TRBJ2-5; the match to TRBD2 covers 8 bases. Per germline, CDR1 GTSNPN and CDR2 SVGIG (reference sequence). CDR3 length equals 14 residues. The V gene end was trimmed by 2 bases and the J gene end by 5 bases; junction bases not matched to a gene: 7. CDR3 DNA sequence: TGTGCCTGGAGTTCCGGGGGGGCCGTGGAGACCCAGTACTTC. Protein product: CAWSSGGAVETQYF. The full variable domain, in which reference TRBV30 and TRBJ2-5 provide the parts outside the CDR3, is SQTIHQWPATLVQPVGSPLSLECTVEGTSNPNLYWYRQAAGRGLQLLFYSVGIGQISSEVPQNLSASRPQDRQFILSSKKLLLSDSGFYLCAWSSGGAVETQYFGPGTRLLVL.